What follows are 32 T cell receptor beta chains derived from one specimen sequenced in a study of blood T cell repertoires in COVID-19. The data were produced by immunoSEQ multiplex PCR, yet TCRdb's version contains in-frame clones alone and is incomplete. The table includes approximately 240,000 clones, 80% to 90% detected once. Sample: peripheral blood. The receptors shown here come from a woman aged 40 to 49 who had recovered from COVID-19.

V and J are TRBV5-6 and TRBJ1-1; tentative D call: TRBD1 (5 bases). The CDR3 is 16 amino acids. Germline V gene lookup returns CDR1 SGHDT and CDR2 YYEEEE. The V gene lost 4 bases and the J gene lost 7 bases, with 23 bases spanning the gap. Written as DNA, the CDR3 is TGTGCCAGCAGCGCAGACAGATCCCCACGTTTGATTGAAGCTTTCTTT. This encodes CASSADRSPRLIEAFF.

The V call is TRBV18, the J call TRBJ2-1; D not certain. The CDR3 sequence is 11 residues long. V was trimmed by 3 bases and J by 5 bases, leaving 2 bases between them. Per germline, CDR1 KGHSH and CDR2 LQKENI. In nucleotides, the CDR3 is TGTGCCAGCTCACCTAACAATGAGCAGTTCTTC. The encoded protein is CASSPNNEQFF.

This clone was seen only a few times. The chain has TRBV7-8 and TRBJ1-2; TRBD1 matches 10 bases. The length of the CDR3 is 16 residues. The J segment lost 6 bases and the V segment lost 3 bases, leaving 10 bases of the junction unmatched. Germline assignment: CDR1 SGHVS and CDR2 FQNEAQ. The CDR3 loop reads CASSFRDRGSLDGYTF. CDR3 nucleotide sequence: TGTGCCAGCAGCTTCCGGGACAGGGGCAGTTTAGATGGCTACACCTTC.

This chain connects TRBV4-3 to TRBJ1-2, with TRBD1 identical over 7 bases. The CDR3 sequence is 16 residues long. Germline V gene data show CDR1 as LGHNA and CDR2 as YSLEER. V lost 0 bases to trimming and J lost 7 bases; unmatched junction nucleotides: 11. Here the CDR3 reads CASSQDHEGASGGYTF. The CDR3 DNA reads as TGCGCCAGCAGCCAAGATCACGAGGGGGCTTCGGGTGGCTACACCTTC.

The rearrangement uses TRBV19 and TRBJ1-4; 7 bases are a match to TRBD1. The CDR3 runs 12 residues. V was clipped by 3 bases and J by 10 bases; unmatched bases: 2. Looked up from germline, CDR1 is LNHDA and CDR2 is SQIVND (reference sequence). CDR3 nucleotides: TGTGCCAGTAGTATCAGACAGGGAAAACTGTTTTTT. It codes for CASSIRQGKLFF.

The CDR3 nucleotides are TGTGCCAGCAGGGACGACAGGGCGAATAATTCACCCCTCCACTTT. It yields the protein CASRDDRANNSPLHF. This chain connects TRBV28 to TRBJ1-6; 7 nucleotides align to TRBD1. The V and J ends lost 6 bases and 5 bases, in that order; junction bases with no gene match: 7. This CDR3 comprises 15 residues. The germline gives CDR1 MDHEN, CDR2 SYDVKM.

The chain is built from TRBV18 and TRBJ2-3, with D tentatively TRBD1 (5 bases). This CDR3 comprises 14 residues. Germline V gives CDR1 KGHSH, CDR2 LQKENI. V lost 3 bases, J lost 0 bases, and 7 bases lay in between. The CDR3 region is CASSPGPSTDTQYF. The CDR3 bases are TGTGCCAGCTCACCGGGGCCTAGCACAGATACGCAGTATTTT.

V is TRBV3-1 (or the pseudogene TRBV3-2) and J is TRBJ2-3, with 7 bases fitting TRBD1. J gave up 2 bases and V 4 bases, and 6 bases lay outside the gene matches. Germline CDR1 and CDR2: LGHDT and YNNKEL (reference sequence). CDR3 length: 15 residues. This CDR3 is CASSLPGTVTDTQYF. The CDR3, as DNA: TGTGCCAGCAGCCTGCCCGGGACAGTCACAGATACGCAGTATTTT.

The chain has TRBV27 and TRBJ1-4, with D perhaps matching TRBD1 (5 bases). The germline CDR1 and CDR2 sequences are MNHEY and SMNVEV (reference sequence). CDR3 length: 15 residues. Trimming removed 4 bases from V and 6 bases from J, with 15 bases in between. CDR3 DNA: TGTGCCAGCAGTTCGTCGGGGGGGGAGGATGAAAAACTGTTTTTT. Amino acid sequence: CASSSSGGEDEKLFF.

V usage is TRBV12-3 or TRBV12-4 and J usage is TRBJ1-5; tentative D call: TRBD1 (5 bases). The CDR3 has 13 residues. Deletions cut 2 bases from V and 11 bases from J, with 13 bases between. The CDR3 DNA reads TGTGCCAGCAGTTTAAAAGACAGCATCACCCAGCATTTT. Translating it yields CASSLKDSITQHF.

This clone came up once. The chain is built from TRBV28 and TRBJ2-5, with D possibly TRBD2 on 7 matching bases. The CDR3 spans 15 residues. CDR1 MDHEN and CDR2 SYDVKM come from the germline V gene. V lost 4 bases and J 5 bases, leaving 17 bases between the germline ends. The CDR3 sequence is CASSSVGGGWETQYF. CDR3 bases: TGTGCCAGCAGTTCCGTGGGCGGGGGCTGGGAGACCCAGTACTTC.

The V and J genes are TRBV5-4 and TRBJ2-3; 11 bases line up with TRBD2. Trimming cost V 2 bases and J 6 bases; bases outside gene matches: 5. Germline assignment: CDR1 SGHNT and CDR2 YYREEE (reference sequence). This CDR3 comprises 15 residues. In nucleotides, the CDR3 is TGTGCCAGCAGCTTTAGCGGGGGGGCCGTTGATACGCAGTATTTT. Its translation: CASSFSGGAVDTQYF.

This clone was found a few times. The chain uses TRBV11-2 and TRBJ1-5; TRBD1 matches at 7 bases. V lost 5 bases to trimming and J lost 6 bases; unmatched junction nucleotides: 13. CDR1 is SGHAT and CDR2 is FQNNGV in the germline V gene. The CDR3 length is 16 residues. CDR3 protein: CASSKDGGGSGQPQHF. The CDR3 DNA reads as TGTGCCAGCAGCAAAGATGGAGGGGGCTCGGGTCAGCCCCAGCATTTT.

V is TRBV6-2 or TRBV6-3 and J is TRBJ2-1, with 12 positions matching TRBD1. Germline lookup yields CDR1 MNHEY and CDR2 SVGEGT. V lost 6 bases and J lost 7; bases outside the gene matches: 7. CDR3 length equals 15 residues. CDR3: CASSTGTGGLNEQFF. CDR3 nucleotides: TGTGCCAGCAGCACCGGGACAGGGGGCTTGAATGAGCAGTTCTTC.

V gene TRBV7-3 combines with J gene TRBJ2-3; no firm D call. From germline, CDR1 is SGHTA and CDR2 FQGTGA. Trimming took off 5 bases at V and 3 bases at J, with 15 bases between the two ends. The CDR3 extends over 15 amino acids. The CDR3 here is CASSRRDGWTDTQYF. The CDR3 nucleotides read TGTGCCAGCAGCCGTCGTGACGGGTGGACAGATACGCAGTATTTT.

The genes are TRBV18 and TRBJ1-4; TRBD1 agrees at 11 bases. This CDR3 has 13 residues. The J segment lost 12 bases and the V segment lost 3 bases, leaving 3 bases of the junction unmatched. Germline values: CDR1 KGHSH, CDR2 LQKENI. CDR3 DNA: TGTGCCAGCTCACCCCGGACAGGGGGCGAACTGTTTTTT. Protein sequence: CASSPRTGGELFF.

The chain employs TRBV19 and TRBJ1-2; TRBD1 matches at 10 bases. The CDR3 consists of 17 residues. CDR1 LNHDA and CDR2 SQIVND come from the germline V gene (reference sequence). With V trimmed by 3 bases and J by 4 bases, 11 bases remained unmatched. The CDR3 DNA sequence: TGTGCCAGTAGTATGAGACAGGGGGCGGTTATCCCCTATGGCTACACCTTC. As protein: CASSMRQGAVIPYGYTF.

The chain joins TRBV11-3 to TRBJ1-2, with a possible D match to TRBD1 (5 bases). Germline V gives CDR1 SGHNT, CDR2 YENEEA. This CDR3 has 12 residues. The V end lost 1 base, the J end lost 8 bases, and 8 bases lay between the germline ends. CDR3 nucleotides: TGTGCCAGCAGCTTAGGGCAGGGCGGCTACACCTTC. It translates to CASSLGQGGYTF.

The chain has TRBV19 and TRBJ1-2, with D perhaps TRBD1 (5 bases). Trimming cost V 5 bases and J 8 bases, with 12 bases left between them. The CDR3 covers 12 residues. The germline V gene has CDR1 LNHDA and CDR2 SQIVND (reference sequence). The CDR3 nucleotides are TGTGCCAGTAGTCCGCCGGGACTCGGCTACACCTTC. This sequence encodes CASSPPGLGYTF.

V gene TRBV7-2 combines with J gene TRBJ2-3, with 8 nucleotides matching TRBD2. Germline values: CDR1 SGHTA, CDR2 FQGNSA. Trimming removed 6 bases from V and 2 bases from J; junction bases left unmatched: 10. This CDR3 contains 16 residues. The DNA of the CDR3 is TGTGCCAGCAGGACACGAGCGGGGGCCCTCACAGATACGCAGTATTTT. Its translation is CASRTRAGALTDTQYF. Full variable domain (missing parts from reference TRBV7-2 and TRBJ2-3): GAGVSQSPSNKVTEKGKDVELRCDPISGHTALYWYRQSLGQGLEFLIYFQGNSAPDKSGLPSDRFSAERTGGSVSTLTIQRTQQEDSAVYLCASRTRAGALTDTQYFGPGTRLTVL.

The rearrangement links TRBV7-2 to TRBJ1-4; D ambiguous. CDR3 length: 15 amino acids. Germline-derived CDR1 and CDR2 are SGHTA and FQGNSA. Trimming removed 2 bases at V and 0 bases at J, with 7 bases between. As DNA, the CDR3 is TGTGCCAGCAGCTTATATCAGGCAACTAATGAAAAACTGTTTTTT. It translates to CASSLYQATNEKLFF. The full variable domain, its missing parts supplied by reference TRBV7-2 and TRBJ1-4, is GAGVSQSPSNKVTEKGKDVELRCDPISGHTALYWYRQSLGQGLEFLIYFQGNSAPDKSGLPSDRFSAERTGGSVSTLTIQRTQQEDSAVYLCASSLYQATNEKLFFGSGTQLSVL.

This clone was seen a few times. The chain has TRBV5-1 and TRBJ1-2; TRBD1 might be the D (5 bases). CDR1 SGHRS and CDR2 YFSETQ come from the germline V gene. The CDR3 spans 15 residues. The germline V and J ends were trimmed by 4 bases and 6 bases, with 19 bases remaining between them. CDR3 region: CASSEPESGLNGYTF. The CDR3 DNA sequence: TGCGCCAGCAGCGAACCAGAATCAGGGTTGAATGGCTACACCTTC.

V is TRBV5-1 and J is TRBJ1-3, with TRBD1 matching over 8 bases. The CDR3 is 15 residues long. Losses at the gene ends were 6 bases for V and 10 bases for J; bases not matched to a gene: 15. From germline, CDR1 is SGHRS and CDR2 YFSETQ. The CDR3 bases are TGCGCCAGCAAACAACAAGAGACAGGGGCTGCGACCATATATTTT. It codes for CASKQQETGAATIYF.

The CDR3: CASSQEGGSDYEQYF. The CDR3 nucleotides read TGCGCCAGCAGCCAAGAAGGTGGCAGCGACTACGAGCAGTACTTC. The chain combines TRBV4-3 with TRBJ2-7, with unresolved D. Trimming pared 0 bases from V and 3 bases from J, leaving 12 bases between. Germline assignment: CDR1 LGHNA and CDR2 YSLEER. This CDR3 is 15 amino acids long.

The rearrangement joins TRBV3-1 (or the pseudogene TRBV3-2) to TRBJ2-5; perhaps TRBD2 as D (5 bases). Trimming left V 1 base short and J 2 bases short, with 11 bases between. The CDR3 spans 15 residues. Looked up from germline, CDR1 is LGHDT and CDR2 is YNNKEL (reference sequence). CDR3 nucleotides: TGTGCCAGCAGCCAAGGGTGGACGGGACAAGAGACCCAGTACTTC. This codes for CASSQGWTGQETQYF.

This chain joins TRBV5-1 and TRBJ1-3; D not certain. This CDR3 has 13 amino acids. Germline loops: CDR1 SGHRS, CDR2 YFSETQ. V lost 6 bases and J 8 bases, leaving 15 bases between the germline ends. CDR3 DNA sequence: TGCGCCAGCAATCCCGGGGTACGGGACACCATATATTTT. Its translation: CASNPGVRDTIYF. Based on the CDR3 plus reference TRBV5-1 and TRBJ1-3, the full variable domain is KAGVTQTPRYLIKTRGQQVTLSCSPISGHRSVSWYQQTPGQGLQFLFEYFSETQRNKGNFPGRFSGRQFSNSRSEMNVSTLELGDSALYLCASNPGVRDTIYFGEGSWLTVV.

The chain recombines TRBV7-2 with TRBJ2-5; D possibly corresponds to TRBD2 (6 bases). V lost 9 bases and J 2 bases, leaving 10 bases between the germline ends. The CDR3 is made up of 12 amino acids. Germline loops: CDR1 SGHTA, CDR2 FQGNSA. This CDR3 is CASKRGQETQYF. DNA of the CDR3: TGTGCCAGTAAACGGGGGCAAGAGACCCAGTACTTC.

The J gene is TRBJ2-4, the V gene TRBV6-5; weak D call: TRBD1 (6 bases). The V gene lost 4 bases and the J gene lost 13 bases, with 17 bases spanning the gap. The CDR3 is 13 amino acids. The germline gives CDR1 MNHEY, CDR2 SVGAGI. CDR3: CASSSPTQGTQYF. The CDR3 nucleotides read TGTGCCAGCAGTTCACCCACACAGGGCACACAGTACTTC.

The chain has TRBV2 and TRBJ1-1; D not certain. Germline lookup yields CDR1 SNHLY and CDR2 FYNNEI. This CDR3 has 12 residues. Trimming took off 6 bases at V and 1 base at J, with 6 bases between the two ends. The CDR3 DNA sequence: TGTGCCAGCAGAGCCGAGAACACTGAAGCTTTCTTT. The encoded protein is CASRAENTEAFF.

The chain uses TRBV6-6 and TRBJ1-3; tentative D call: TRBD1 (5 bases). The CDR3 is made up of 14 amino acids. V lost 2 bases and J 1 base, leaving 6 bases between the germline ends. Germline V gene sequence: CDR1 MNHNY, CDR2 SVGAGI (reference sequence). The CDR3 loop is CASSYPGSGNTIYF. The CDR3 coding sequence is TGTGCCAGCAGTTACCCAGGGTCTGGAAACACCATATATTTT.

The chain joins TRBV28 to TRBJ1-2; possibly TRBD1 for D (6 bases). CDR1 and CDR2 from the germline V gene are MDHEN and SYDVKM. This CDR3 region has 13 residues. V shed 6 bases and J shed 6 bases, with 14 bases lying between them. The CDR3 loop reads CASSSRQGNGYTF. The CDR3 DNA reads as TGTGCCAGCAGCTCAAGGCAGGGGAATGGCTACACCTTC.

This clone was observed a few times. The gene calls are TRBV6-1 and TRBJ2-7, with D uncertain. V was clipped by 2 bases and J by 0 bases, with 14 bases between them. The CDR3 loop spans 16 amino acids. Germline assignment: CDR1 MNHNS and CDR2 SASEGT. The CDR3 region is CASSEYFVGSSYEQYF. In DNA, the CDR3 is TGTGCCAGCAGTGAATATTTTGTGGGCAGCTCCTACGAGCAGTACTTC.